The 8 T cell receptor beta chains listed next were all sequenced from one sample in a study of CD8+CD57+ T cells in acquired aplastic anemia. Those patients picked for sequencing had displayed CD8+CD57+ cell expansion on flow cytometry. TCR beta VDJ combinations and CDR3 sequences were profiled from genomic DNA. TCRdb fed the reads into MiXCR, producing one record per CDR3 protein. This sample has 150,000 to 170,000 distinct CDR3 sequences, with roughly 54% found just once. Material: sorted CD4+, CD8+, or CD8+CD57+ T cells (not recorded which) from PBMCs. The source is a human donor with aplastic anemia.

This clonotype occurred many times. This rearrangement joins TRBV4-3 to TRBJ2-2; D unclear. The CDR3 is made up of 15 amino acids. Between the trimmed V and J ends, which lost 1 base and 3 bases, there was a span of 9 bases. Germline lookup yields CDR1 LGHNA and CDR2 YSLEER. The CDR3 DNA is TGCGCCAGCAGCCAAGCTCTGCTCGACACCGGGGAGCTGTTTTTT. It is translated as CASSQALLDTGELFF.

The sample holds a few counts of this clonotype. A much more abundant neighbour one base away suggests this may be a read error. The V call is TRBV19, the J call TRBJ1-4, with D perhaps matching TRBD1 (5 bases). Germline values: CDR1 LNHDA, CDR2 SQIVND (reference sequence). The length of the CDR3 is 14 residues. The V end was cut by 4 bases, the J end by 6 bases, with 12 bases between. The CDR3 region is CASSSRDGDEKLFF. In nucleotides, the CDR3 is TGTGCCAGTAGTAGCCGGGACGGGGATGAAAAACTGTTTTTT. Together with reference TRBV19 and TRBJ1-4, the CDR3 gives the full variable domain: DGGITQSPKYLFRKEGQNVTLSCEQNLNHDAMYWYRQDPGQGLRLIYYSQIVNDFQKGDIAEGYSVSREKKESFPLTVTSAQKNPTAFYLCASSSRDGDEKLFFGSGTQLSVL.

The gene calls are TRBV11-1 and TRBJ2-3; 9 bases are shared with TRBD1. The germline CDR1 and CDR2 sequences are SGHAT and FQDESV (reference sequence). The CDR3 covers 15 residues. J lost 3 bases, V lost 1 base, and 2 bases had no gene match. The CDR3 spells CASSLGGQGTDTQYF. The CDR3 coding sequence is TGTGCCAGCAGCTTAGGAGGACAGGGGACAGATACGCAGTATTTT.

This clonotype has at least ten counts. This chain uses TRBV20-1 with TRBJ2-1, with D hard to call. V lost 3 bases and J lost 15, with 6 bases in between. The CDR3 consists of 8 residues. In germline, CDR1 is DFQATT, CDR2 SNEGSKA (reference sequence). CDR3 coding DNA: TGCAGTGCTAGCGCTTTGTTCTTC. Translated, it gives CSASALFF.

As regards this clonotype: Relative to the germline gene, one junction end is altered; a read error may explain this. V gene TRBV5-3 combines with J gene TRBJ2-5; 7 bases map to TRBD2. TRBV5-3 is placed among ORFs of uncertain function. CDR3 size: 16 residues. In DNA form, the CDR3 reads TGTGCCAGCAGCTTAAGGAGCGGGGCGGTGCTGGAGACCCAGTACTTC. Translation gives CASSLRSGAVLETQYF.

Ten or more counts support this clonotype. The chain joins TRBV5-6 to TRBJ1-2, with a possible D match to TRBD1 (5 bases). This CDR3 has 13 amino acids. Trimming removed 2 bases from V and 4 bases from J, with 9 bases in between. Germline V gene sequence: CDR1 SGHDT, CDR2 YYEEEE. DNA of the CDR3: TGTGCCAGCAGCTTAGGGACGTCCTATGGCTACACCTTC. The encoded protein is CASSLGTSYGYTF.

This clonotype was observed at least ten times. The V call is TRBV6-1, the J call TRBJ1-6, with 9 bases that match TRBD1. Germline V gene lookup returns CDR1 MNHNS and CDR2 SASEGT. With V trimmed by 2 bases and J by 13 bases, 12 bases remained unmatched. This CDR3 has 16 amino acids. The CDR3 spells CASSERVTGGFLPLHF. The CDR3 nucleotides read TGTGCCAGCAGTGAAAGGGTGACAGGGGGATTCCTCCCCCTCCACTTT.

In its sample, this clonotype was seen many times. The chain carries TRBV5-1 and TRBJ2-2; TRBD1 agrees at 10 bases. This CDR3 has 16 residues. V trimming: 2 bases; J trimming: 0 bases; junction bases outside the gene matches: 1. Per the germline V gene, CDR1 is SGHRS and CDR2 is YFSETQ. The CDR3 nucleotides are TGCGCCAGCAGCTTCGGACAGGGGGCGAACACCGGGGAGCTGTTTTTT. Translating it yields CASSFGQGANTGELFF.